This T cell receptor beta chain was recorded in a study of cytomegalovirus exposure and HLA in healthy donors. Study context: Prior work identified roughly 120 million unique TCR beta sequences in 190 million or so T cells. Study-wide results and caveats: Later analysis placed DRB1 highest and HLA-C lowest in TCR association rates, which differed by HLA locus. A later analysis appeared to link common viral pathogens to several of the most significant clusters.

PCR primers comprised 60 Vbeta and 13 Jbeta primers. The method was immunoSEQ multiplex PCR; TCRdb's version includes in-frame clones alone and lacks a portion of them. The data hold about 170,000 clones, with roughly 80% observed a single time. As to this clone: Its antigen remains unidentified.

The V gene's germline CDR1 is SGHAT and CDR2 FQNNGV. With 5 bases removed from V and 9 bases from J, the gap between germline ends came to 22 bases. The CDR3 runs to 15 residues. Sequencing used PBMCs. This TCR derives from a girl aged 2 to 9 in good health and CMV-seropositive. The chain employs TRBV11-2 and TRBJ1-2, with a tentative D call TRBD1 (5 bases). Here the CDR3 DNA reads TGTGCCAGCAGCACCCTGACAGCGCCTCTTAGAAGCTACACCTTC. This codes for CASSTLTAPLRSYTF.